A single sample gave rise to the 23 T cell receptor beta chains below, sequenced in a study of high-grade serous ovarian cancer treatment subgroups. The data were produced by immunoSEQ multiplex PCR, yet TCRdb's version contains in-frame clones alone and is incomplete. The sample records some 7,700 clones, more than 60% being singletons. Tumor samples were obtained before definitive surgery or chemotherapy. The sequencing input was tumor tissue. The receptor set was obtained from a human donor with high-grade serous ovarian cancer.

This clone was seen a single time. The rearrangement joins TRBV28 to TRBJ2-5, with 11 bases fitting TRBD2. The J segment lost 5 bases and the V segment lost 3 bases, leaving 20 bases of the junction unmatched. The germline V gene encodes CDR1 MDHEN and CDR2 SYDVKM. There are 20 residues in the CDR3. The CDR3 DNA follows: TGTGCCAGCAGTTTCCCAGGGGCCCCAAGACTAGCGGGGTGGCAGGAGACCCAGTACTTC. It encodes CASSFPGAPRLAGWQETQYF.

The V and J genes are TRBV19 and TRBJ1-6, with a weak D call TRBD1 (5 bases). Germline V gene lookup returns CDR1 LNHDA and CDR2 SQIVND (reference sequence). This CDR3 is built from 15 residues. The V and J ends lost 3 bases and 11 bases respectively, with 17 bases between them. The CDR3 bases are TGTGCCAGTAGTATGGGGTTCGGCGAGGGGACACCCCTCCACTTT. The encoded protein is CASSMGFGEGTPLHF. Filled out from reference TRBV19 and TRBJ1-6, the complete variable domain reads DGGITQSPKYLFRKEGQNVTLSCEQNLNHDAMYWYRQDPGQGLRLIYYSQIVNDFQKGDIAEGYSVSREKKESFPLTVTSAQKNPTAFYLCASSMGFGEGTPLHFGNGTRLTVT.

The rearrangement links TRBV7-6 to TRBJ2-5; D is ambiguous. V gave up 2 bases and J gave up 5 bases, with 12 bases separating them. The V gene's germline CDR1 is SGHVS and CDR2 FNYEAQ. CDR3 length: 14 residues. In nucleotides, the CDR3 is TGTGCCAGCAGCTTAAGGGCTCAGTGGGAGACCCAGTACTTC. Its translation is CASSLRAQWETQYF. Full variable domain (remainder filled in from reference TRBV7-6 and TRBJ2-5): GAGVSQSPRYKVTKRGQDVALRCDPISGHVSLYWYRQALGQGPEFLTYFNYEAQQDKSGLPNDRFSAERPEGSISTLTIQRTEQRDSAMYRCASSLRAQWETQYFGPGTRLLVL.

V and J are TRBV27 and TRBJ2-7; TRBD2 might be the D (7 bases). Germline values: CDR1 MNHEY, CDR2 SMNVEV (reference sequence). Trimming took 0 bases from V and 2 from J, leaving 11 bases between them. There are 15 residues in the CDR3. The chain's CDR3 is CASSLSWGGPYEQYF. The DNA for the CDR3 is TGTGCCAGCAGTTTATCGTGGGGGGGCCCCTACGAGCAGTACTTC.

The CDR3 here is CASSFGQYNEQFF. The CDR3, as DNA: TGTGCCAGTAGTTTCGGACAATACAATGAGCAGTTCTTC. V usage is TRBV19 and J usage is TRBJ2-1; tentative D call: TRBD1 (5 bases). V lost 5 bases and J lost 4, with 9 bases in between. This CDR3 comprises 13 residues. Germline CDR1 is LNHDA and CDR2 is SQIVND (reference sequence).

This clone was detected once. The chain has TRBV2 and TRBJ2-3, with TRBD2 as a possible D gene (5 bases). This CDR3 is 15 amino acids long. V shed 4 bases and J shed 4 bases, with 15 bases lying between them. Per germline, CDR1 SNHLY and CDR2 FYNNEI. CDR3 loop: CASSGPAVTPDTQYF. The CDR3 DNA follows: TGTGCCAGCAGTGGCCCAGCGGTAACCCCAGATACGCAGTATTTT.

The V call is TRBV4-1, the J call TRBJ1-3; D is perhaps TRBD1 (5 bases). The CDR3 runs to 15 residues. Germline V gene lookup returns CDR1 MGHRA and CDR2 YSYEKL. With 2 bases removed from V and 3 bases from J, the gap between germline ends came to 11 bases. The CDR3 reads CASSQIPGRGNTIYF. Here the CDR3 DNA reads TGCGCCAGCAGCCAAATCCCGGGGCGTGGAAACACCATATATTTT.

The chain combines TRBV4-3 with TRBJ2-3, with 11 nucleotides matching TRBD2. The J segment lost 2 bases and the V segment lost 0 bases, leaving 10 bases of the junction unmatched. Germline CDR1 reads LGHNA; CDR2 reads YSLEER. The CDR3 extends over 19 amino acids. This CDR3 is CASSQDGSGGAEYTDTQYF. In nucleotides, the CDR3 is TGCGCCAGCAGCCAAGACGGTAGCGGGGGGGCAGAATACACAGATACGCAGTATTTT.

The J gene is TRBJ2-1, the V gene TRBV2; 9 nucleotides line up with TRBD2. The junction had 11 bases not matched to a gene; V was cut back by 6 bases and J by 8 bases. The germline V gene encodes CDR1 SNHLY and CDR2 FYNNEI. This CDR3 region has 15 residues. CDR3 sequence: CASRSPSGDRDEQFF. As DNA, the CDR3 is TGTGCCAGCAGGTCCCCTAGCGGGGATCGGGATGAGCAGTTCTTC.

The chain couples TRBV5-1 to TRBJ2-3; weak D call: TRBD2 (5 bases). Germline assignment: CDR1 SGHRS and CDR2 YFSETQ. The CDR3 has 15 amino acids. The V end lost 0 bases, the J end lost 5 bases, and 13 bases lay between the germline ends. The DNA of the CDR3 is TGCGCCAGCAGCTTGGGTTATGGGAGTGTAGATACGCAGTATTTT. Protein: CASSLGYGSVDTQYF.

The chain is built from TRBV5-1 and TRBJ2-7; TRBD1 matches at 8 bases. J gave up 3 bases and V 0 bases, and 5 bases lay outside the gene matches. Germline CDR1 and CDR2: SGHRS and YFSETQ. CDR3 size: 15 residues. The CDR3 region is CASSLAGQGHYEQYF. The CDR3, as DNA: TGCGCCAGCAGCTTGGCCGGACAGGGACACTACGAGCAGTACTTC.

The V and J genes are TRBV19 and TRBJ1-2, with D possibly being TRBD1 (6 bases). The germline CDR1 and CDR2 sequences are LNHDA and SQIVND (reference sequence). The CDR3 totals 15 residues. V was trimmed by 5 bases and J by 4 bases, leaving 17 bases between them. The CDR3 DNA sequence: TGTGCCAGTAGTCCCAACGACAGGCACGGCTATGGCTACACCTTC. It codes for CASSPNDRHGYGYTF.

The V and J genes are TRBV7-2 and TRBJ2-3; no definite D call. Trimming removed 2 bases at V and 6 bases at J, with 12 bases between. Germline CDR1 and CDR2: SGHTA and FQGNSA. The CDR3 has 14 residues. CDR3 in amino acids: CASSLSVALDTQYF. CDR3 DNA sequence: TGTGCCAGCAGCTTATCGGTAGCATTGGATACGCAGTATTTT.

This chain joins TRBV19 and TRBJ2-3; 15 bases agree with TRBD2. Germline V lookup: CDR1 LNHDA, CDR2 SQIVND (reference sequence). Losses at the gene ends were 6 bases for V and 1 base for J; bases not matched to a gene: 2. CDR3 size: 16 residues. CDR3: CASRRTSGRGTDTQYF. The DNA of the CDR3 is TGTGCCAGTAGACGGACTAGCGGGAGGGGCACAGATACGCAGTATTTT. Combining the CDR3 with reference TRBV19 and TRBJ2-3 gives the whole variable domain DGGITQSPKYLFRKEGQNVTLSCEQNLNHDAMYWYRQDPGQGLRLIYYSQIVNDFQKGDIAEGYSVSREKKESFPLTVTSAQKNPTAFYLCASRRTSGRGTDTQYFGPGTRLTVL.

The CDR3 sequence: CASSVDGGLAVNTGELFF. The CDR3 DNA sequence: TGTGCCAGCAGCGTAGACGGGGGACTAGCGGTGAACACCGGGGAGCTGTTTTTT. J is TRBJ2-2 and V is TRBV9; the match to TRBD2 covers 11 bases. V was pared by 0 bases and J by 1 base, with 5 bases of the junction left unmatched. The CDR3 is made up of 18 amino acids. Germline V gene sequence: CDR1 SGDLS, CDR2 YYNGEE. Using reference TRBV9 and TRBJ2-2 for the parts outside the CDR3, the full variable domain is DSGVTQTPKHLITATGQRVTLRCSPRSGDLSVYWYQQSLDQGLQFLIQYYNGEERAKGNILERFSAQQFPDLHSELNLSSLELGDSALYFCASSVDGGLAVNTGELFFGEGSRLTVL.

J is TRBJ2-1 and V is TRBV29-1, with 12 nucleotides matching TRBD2. The germline V gene encodes CDR1 SQVTM and CDR2 ANQGSEA. This CDR3 comprises 17 residues. V gave up 2 bases and J gave up 3 bases; unmatched junction bases: 8. CDR3 DNA sequence: TGCAGCGTTGAACTAGCGGGAGGGCCATCGATCTACAATGAGCAGTTCTTC. Residues: CSVELAGGPSIYNEQFF.

Of note for this clone: A far larger clone lies a single base away; this is likely a read error. The chain joins TRBV4-2 to TRBJ1-3; TRBD1 aligns across 10 bases. The CDR3 extends over 16 amino acids. Unmatched junction bases numbered 5, after V lost 2 bases and J lost 4 bases. Per the germline V gene, CDR1 is LGHNA and CDR2 is YNFKEQ. The DNA of the CDR3 is TGTGCCAGCAGCCAATACCCGGGACAGGGGGGAAACACCATATATTTT. It translates to CASSQYPGQGGNTIYF.

The rearrangement uses TRBV10-1 and TRBJ2-4; D gene uncertain. CDR1 WNHNN and CDR2 SYGVQD come from the germline V gene (reference sequence). The V end was cut by 3 bases, the J end by 0 bases, with 6 bases between. This CDR3 is built from 14 residues. This CDR3 is CASSDPIAKNIQYF. In DNA, the CDR3 is TGCGCCAGCAGTGATCCCATAGCCAAAAACATTCAGTACTTC.

This clone was counted between two and nine times. The chain couples TRBV14 to TRBJ2-3, with 11 bases fitting TRBD2. The V and J ends lost 4 bases and 4 bases, in that order; junction bases with no gene match: 10. From germline, CDR1 is SGHDN and CDR2 FVKESK. This CDR3 region has 17 residues. The CDR3 DNA is TGTGCCAGCAGCCGACTAGCGGGGCTCACCGACGCAGATACGCAGTATTTT. Protein: CASSRLAGLTDADTQYF.

The chain is built from TRBV4-3 and TRBJ1-1; D might be TRBD1 (5 bases). The CDR3 length is 16 residues. Germline values: CDR1 LGHNA, CDR2 YSLEER. With 5 bases removed from V and 1 base from J, the gap between germline ends came to 17 bases. CDR3 bases: TGCGCCAGCAGCGTACTTCCTGGGGGGTCGAACACTGAAGCTTTCTTT. As protein: CASSVLPGGSNTEAFF.

The chain recombines TRBV4-1 with TRBJ1-2; 7 nucleotides line up with TRBD1. In germline, CDR1 is MGHRA, CDR2 YSYEKL. There are 18 residues in the CDR3. The V segment lost 4 bases and the J segment 7 bases; nucleotides outside the gene matches: 21. CDR3 region: CASSLSSLTRDSDRGYTF. For the CDR3, the DNA is TGCGCCAGCAGCCTATCTTCTTTGACCCGGGACAGTGATCGTGGCTACACCTTC.

V and J are TRBV7-8 and TRBJ2-3, with D unresolved. The germline CDR1 and CDR2 sequences are SGHVS and FQNEAQ. Trimming cost V 3 bases and J 2 bases, with 9 bases left between them. The CDR3 is made up of 14 amino acids. The CDR3 sequence is CASSFEVNTDTQYF. The CDR3 DNA follows: TGTGCCAGCAGCTTTGAGGTTAACACAGATACGCAGTATTTT.

The rearrangement links TRBV2 to TRBJ1-6; D uncertain. V was trimmed by 9 bases and J by 9 bases, leaving 6 bases between them. The germline V gene encodes CDR1 SNHLY and CDR2 FYNNEI. This CDR3 comprises 10 residues. This CDR3 is CASSSSPLHF. The CDR3 region has the DNA TGTGCCAGTAGTAGTTCACCCCTCCACTTT.